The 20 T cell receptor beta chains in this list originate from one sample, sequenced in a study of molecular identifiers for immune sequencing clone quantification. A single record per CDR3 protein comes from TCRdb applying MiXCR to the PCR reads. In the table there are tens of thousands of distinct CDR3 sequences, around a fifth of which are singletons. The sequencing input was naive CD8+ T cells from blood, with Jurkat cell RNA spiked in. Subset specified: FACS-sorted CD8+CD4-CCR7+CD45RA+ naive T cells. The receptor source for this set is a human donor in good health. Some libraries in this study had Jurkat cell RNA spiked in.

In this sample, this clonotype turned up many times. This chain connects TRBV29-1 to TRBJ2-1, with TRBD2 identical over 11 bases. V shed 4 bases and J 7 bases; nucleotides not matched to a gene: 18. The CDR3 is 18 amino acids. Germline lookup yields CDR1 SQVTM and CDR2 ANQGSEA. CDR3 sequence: CSVGRAFSGRADSNEQFF. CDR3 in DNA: TGCAGCGTTGGCAGGGCTTTTAGCGGGAGGGCCGATAGTAATGAGCAGTTCTTC.

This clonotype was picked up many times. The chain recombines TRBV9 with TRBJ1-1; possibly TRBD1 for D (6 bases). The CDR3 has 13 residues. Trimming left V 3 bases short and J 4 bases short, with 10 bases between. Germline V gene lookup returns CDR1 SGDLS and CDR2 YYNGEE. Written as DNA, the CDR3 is TGTGCCAGCAGCGGAACAGGGTTCACTGAAGCTTTCTTT. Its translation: CASSGTGFTEAFF.

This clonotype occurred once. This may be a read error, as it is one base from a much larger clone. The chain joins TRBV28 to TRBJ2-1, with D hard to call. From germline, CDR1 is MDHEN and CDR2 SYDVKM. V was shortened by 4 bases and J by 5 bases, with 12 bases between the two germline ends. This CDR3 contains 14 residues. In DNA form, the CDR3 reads TGTGCCAGCAGTTGGGTAGGGTACCACAATGAGCAGTTCTTC. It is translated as CASSWVGYHNEQFF.

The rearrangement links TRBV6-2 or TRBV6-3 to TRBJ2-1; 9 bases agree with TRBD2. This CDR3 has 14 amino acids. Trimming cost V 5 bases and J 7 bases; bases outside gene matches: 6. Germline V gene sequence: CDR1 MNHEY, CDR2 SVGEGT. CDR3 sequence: CASSDLAGPNEQFF. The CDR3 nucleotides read TGTGCCAGCAGTGATCTAGCGGGACCAAATGAGCAGTTCTTC.

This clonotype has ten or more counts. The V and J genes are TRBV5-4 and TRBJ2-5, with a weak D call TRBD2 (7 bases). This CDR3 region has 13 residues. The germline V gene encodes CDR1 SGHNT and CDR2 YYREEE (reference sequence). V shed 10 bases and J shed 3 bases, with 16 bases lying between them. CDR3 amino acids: CAVRKGGEETQYF. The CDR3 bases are TGTGCCGTCCGGAAGGGGGGGGAAGAGACCCAGTACTTC. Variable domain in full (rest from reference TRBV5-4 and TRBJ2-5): ETGVTQSPTHLIKTRGQQVTLRCSSQSGHNTVSWYQQALGQGPQFIFQYYREEENGRGNFPPRFSGLQFPNYSSELNVNALELDDSALYLCAVRKGGEETQYFGPGTRLLVL.

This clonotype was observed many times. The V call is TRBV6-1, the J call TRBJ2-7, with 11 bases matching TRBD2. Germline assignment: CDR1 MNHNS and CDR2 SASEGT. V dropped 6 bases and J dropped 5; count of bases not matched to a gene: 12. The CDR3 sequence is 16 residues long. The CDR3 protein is CASSPVRTSGFDEQYF. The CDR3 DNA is TGTGCCAGCAGCCCCGTCAGGACTAGCGGGTTTGACGAGCAGTACTTC.

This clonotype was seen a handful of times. The CDR3 DNA reads TGTGCCAGCAGTTTTTCTGTTGGGGAGCTGTTTTTT. This encodes CASSFSVGELFF. The gene calls are TRBV12-3 or TRBV12-4 and TRBJ2-2; the D is unclear. V shed 3 bases and J shed 8 bases, with 7 bases lying between them. The CDR3 consists of 12 residues.

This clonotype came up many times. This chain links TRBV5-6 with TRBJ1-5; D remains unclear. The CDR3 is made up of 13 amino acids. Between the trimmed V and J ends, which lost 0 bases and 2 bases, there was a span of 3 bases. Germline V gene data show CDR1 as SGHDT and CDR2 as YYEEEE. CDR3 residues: CASSLVGNQPQHF. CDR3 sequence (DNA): TGTGCCAGCAGCTTGGTGGGCAATCAGCCCCAGCATTTT.

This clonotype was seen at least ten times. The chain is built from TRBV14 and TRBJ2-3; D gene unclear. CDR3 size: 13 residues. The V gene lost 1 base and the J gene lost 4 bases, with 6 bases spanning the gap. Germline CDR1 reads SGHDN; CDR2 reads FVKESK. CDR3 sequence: CASSQVPADTQYF. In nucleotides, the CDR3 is TGTGCCAGCAGCCAAGTGCCGGCAGATACGCAGTATTTT.

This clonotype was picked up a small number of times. CDR3 DNA sequence: TGTGCCAGCAGTTTGACAGGGATGGGAGAGCAGTACTTC. Protein sequence: CASSLTGMGEQYF. The chain recombines TRBV27 with TRBJ2-7; 7 bases fit TRBD1. The CDR3 is made up of 13 amino acids. Losses at the gene ends were 3 bases for V and 7 bases for J; bases not matched to a gene: 6. Germline V gives CDR1 MNHEY, CDR2 SMNVEV (reference sequence).

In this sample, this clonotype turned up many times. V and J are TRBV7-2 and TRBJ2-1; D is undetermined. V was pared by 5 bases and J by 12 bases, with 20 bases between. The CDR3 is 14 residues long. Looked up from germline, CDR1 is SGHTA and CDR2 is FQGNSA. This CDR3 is CASSPANLSPVQFF. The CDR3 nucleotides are TGTGCCAGCAGCCCCGCAAATCTTTCCCCTGTGCAGTTCTTC. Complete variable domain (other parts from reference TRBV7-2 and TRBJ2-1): GAGVSQSPSNKVTEKGKDVELRCDPISGHTALYWYRQSLGQGLEFLIYFQGNSAPDKSGLPSDRFSAERTGGSVSTLTIQRTQQEDSAVYLCASSPANLSPVQFFGPGTRLTVL.

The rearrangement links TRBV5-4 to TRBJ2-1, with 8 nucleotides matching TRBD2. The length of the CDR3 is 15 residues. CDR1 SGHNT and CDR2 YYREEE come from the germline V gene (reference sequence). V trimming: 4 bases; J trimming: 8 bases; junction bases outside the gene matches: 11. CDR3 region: CASSPGQGGGYEQFF. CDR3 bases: TGTGCCAGCAGCCCCGGACAAGGCGGGGGGTATGAGCAGTTCTTC.

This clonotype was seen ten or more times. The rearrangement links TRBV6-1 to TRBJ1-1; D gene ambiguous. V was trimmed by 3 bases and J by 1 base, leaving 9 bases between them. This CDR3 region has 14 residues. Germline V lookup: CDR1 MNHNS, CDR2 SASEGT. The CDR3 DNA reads TGTGCCAGCAGTGATATTCCAGAGAACACTGAAGCTTTCTTT. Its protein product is CASSDIPENTEAFF.

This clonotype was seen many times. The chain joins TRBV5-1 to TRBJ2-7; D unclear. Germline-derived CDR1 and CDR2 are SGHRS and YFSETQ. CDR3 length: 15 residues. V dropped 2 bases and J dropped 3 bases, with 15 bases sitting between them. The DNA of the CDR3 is TGCGCCAGCAGCTTAAAGTTAGAAGGATTCTACGAGCAGTACTTC. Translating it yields CASSLKLEGFYEQYF.

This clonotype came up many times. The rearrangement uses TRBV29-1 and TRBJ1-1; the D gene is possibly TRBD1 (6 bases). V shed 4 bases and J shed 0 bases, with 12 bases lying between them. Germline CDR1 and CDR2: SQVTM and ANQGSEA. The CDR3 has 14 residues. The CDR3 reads CSVVGGTLNTEAFF. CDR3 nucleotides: TGCAGCGTTGTAGGGGGTACATTGAACACTGAAGCTTTCTTT.

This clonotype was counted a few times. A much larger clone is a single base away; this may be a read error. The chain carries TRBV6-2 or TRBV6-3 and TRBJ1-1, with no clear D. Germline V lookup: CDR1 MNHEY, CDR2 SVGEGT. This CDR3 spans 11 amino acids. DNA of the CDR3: TGTGCCAGCAGTTACCCCACTGAAGCTTCCTTT. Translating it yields CASSYPTEASF.

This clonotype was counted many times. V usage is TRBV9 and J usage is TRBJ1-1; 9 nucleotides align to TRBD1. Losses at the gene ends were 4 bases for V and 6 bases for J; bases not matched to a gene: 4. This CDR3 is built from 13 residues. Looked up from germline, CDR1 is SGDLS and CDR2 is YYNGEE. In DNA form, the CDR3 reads TGTGCCAGCAGCTTGGGACAGGGATCTGAAGCTTTCTTT. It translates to CASSLGQGSEAFF.

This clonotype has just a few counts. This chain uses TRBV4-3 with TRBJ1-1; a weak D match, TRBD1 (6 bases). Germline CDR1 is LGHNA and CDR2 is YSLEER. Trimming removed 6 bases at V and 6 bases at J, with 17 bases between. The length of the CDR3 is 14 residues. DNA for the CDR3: TGCGCCAGCAGACCGAGAGGGGGAAGCCCTGAAGCTTTCTTT. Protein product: CASRPRGGSPEAFF.

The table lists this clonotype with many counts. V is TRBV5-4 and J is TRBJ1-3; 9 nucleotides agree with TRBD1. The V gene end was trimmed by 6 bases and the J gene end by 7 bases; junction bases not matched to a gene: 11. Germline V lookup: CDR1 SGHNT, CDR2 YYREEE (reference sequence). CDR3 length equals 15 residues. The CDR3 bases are TGTGCCAGCACCATACAGGGGGCGGCACGGAACACCATATATTTT. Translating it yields CASTIQGAARNTIYF.

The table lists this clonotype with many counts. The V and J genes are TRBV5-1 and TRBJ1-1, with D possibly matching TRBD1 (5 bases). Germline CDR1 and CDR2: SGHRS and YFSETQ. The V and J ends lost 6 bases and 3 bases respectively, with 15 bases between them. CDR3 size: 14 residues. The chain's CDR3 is CASNENPGDTEAFF. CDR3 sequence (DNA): TGCGCCAGCAACGAGAACCCGGGGGACACTGAAGCTTTCTTT.